The 26 T cell receptor beta chains below come from one sample, sequenced in a study of cytomegalovirus exposure and HLA in healthy donors. The PCR made use of 60 Vbeta and 13 Jbeta primers. Measured with immunoSEQ multiplex PCR; TCRdb has only the in-frame clones, and not every one. The sample holds around 130,000 clones, roughly 87% seen once. The sample was PBMCs. The origin of the receptors is a woman in her thirties or forties in good health and CMV-seronegative.

This clone appeared once. The genes are TRBV6-5 and TRBJ1-5; possibly TRBD1 for D (5 bases). V lost 6 bases and J lost 4, with 10 bases in between. Per germline, CDR1 MNHEY and CDR2 SVGAGI. The CDR3 covers 13 residues. CDR3 DNA sequence: TGTGCCAGCAGAGGGGAGGAAAATCAGCCCCAGCATTTT. Translating it yields CASRGEENQPQHF.

J is TRBJ2-7 and V is TRBV25-1; a possible D gene is TRBD2 (7 bases). CDR1 is MGHDK, CDR2 SYGVNS, per germline. The CDR3 loop spans 14 amino acids. V was shortened by 7 bases and J by 0 bases, with 13 bases between the two germline ends. CDR3 amino acids: CASKAGGLSYEQYF. The DNA of the CDR3 is TGTGCCAGCAAGGCCGGGGGGCTCTCCTACGAGCAGTACTTC.

The chain carries TRBV7-9 and TRBJ2-7, with 8 bases that match TRBD1. V was clipped by 5 bases and J by 9 bases; unmatched bases: 18. Per the germline V gene, CDR1 is SEHNR and CDR2 is FQNEAQ (reference sequence). The CDR3 totals 16 residues. CDR3 bases: TGTGCCAGCAGCCTAAGTGCGGACAGGGTGGGGTTCGGGCAGTACTTC. This encodes CASSLSADRVGFGQYF.

This clone has just one count. The sample has other DNA sequences that encode this CDR3 too. The chain couples TRBV7-9 to TRBJ2-5; a weak D match, TRBD2 (6 bases). This CDR3 comprises 11 residues. Germline-derived CDR1 and CDR2 are SEHNR and FQNEAQ (reference sequence). V lost 5 bases, J lost 5 bases, and 6 bases lay in between. The CDR3 DNA follows: TGTGCCAGCAGCGCGGGGGAGACCCAGTACTTC. The encoded protein is CASSAGETQYF.

V and J are TRBV7-9 and TRBJ2-5; 8 bases agree with TRBD1. Germline V CDR1 and CDR2: SEHNR, FQNEAQ (reference sequence). This CDR3 is built from 15 residues. J gave up 5 bases and V 5 bases, and 10 bases lay outside the gene matches. The CDR3 DNA reads TGTGCCAGCAGCGCGCGTGGACAGGGTGAGGAGACCCAGTACTTC. It codes for CASSARGQGEETQYF. Full variable domain (remainder filled in from reference TRBV7-9 and TRBJ2-5): DTGVSQNPRHKITKRGQNVTFRCDPISEHNRLYWYRQTLGQGPEFLTYFQNEAQLEKSRLLSDRFSAERPKGSFSTLEIQRTEQGDSAMYLCASSARGQGEETQYFGPGTRLLVL.

The chain has TRBV4-2 and TRBJ2-1; 10 bases agree with TRBD2. Per germline, CDR1 LGHNA and CDR2 YNFKEQ. There are 15 residues in the CDR3. V lost 6 bases, J lost 6 bases, and 8 bases stayed unmatched. CDR3 nucleotides: TGTGCCAGCAGAGCGATAGCGGGAGGTTTCAATGAGCAGTTCTTC. Encoded protein: CASRAIAGGFNEQFF.

The chain has TRBV5-1 and TRBJ2-3, with TRBD2 identical over 7 bases. V was pared by 5 bases and J by 2 bases, with 5 bases of the junction left unmatched. Germline V gives CDR1 SGHRS, CDR2 YFSETQ. The CDR3 loop spans 14 amino acids. CDR3 DNA sequence: TGCGCCAGCAGTGTCAGACTAGCCACAGATACGCAGTATTTT. It translates to CASSVRLATDTQYF.

V is TRBV9 and J is TRBJ2-4; a weak D match, TRBD2 (5 bases). V was pared by 0 bases and J by 4 bases, with 11 bases between. Germline V gene data show CDR1 as SGDLS and CDR2 as YYNGEE. The CDR3 extends over 15 amino acids. This CDR3 reads CASSVGVSVKNIQYF. The CDR3 coding sequence is TGTGCCAGCAGCGTAGGAGTTAGCGTAAAAAACATTCAGTACTTC.

The chain couples TRBV4-3 to TRBJ2-7, with TRBD2 as a possible D gene (5 bases). V was clipped by 0 bases and J by 6 bases, with 12 bases between them. The CDR3 sequence is 14 residues long. The germline gives CDR1 LGHNA, CDR2 YSLEER. CDR3 sequence reads: CASSQDLGGGEQYF. For the CDR3, the DNA is TGCGCCAGCAGCCAAGATCTAGGAGGTGGCGAGCAGTACTTC.

The V and J genes are TRBV21-1 and TRBJ1-1; the D call in the table, TRBD1, was not verified against the DNA. TRBV21-1 is termed a pseudogene. The CDR3 extends over 16 amino acids. CDR3 DNA: TGTGCCAGCAGCAAACCCAGGGGATTGGAGAACACTGAAGCTTTCTTT. The encoded protein is CASSKPRGLENTEAFF.

This chain links TRBV6-5 with TRBJ2-7; D call uncertain. Looked up from germline, CDR1 is MNHEY and CDR2 is SVGAGI. This CDR3 is built from 12 residues. V was cut by 2 bases and J by 6 bases, with 8 bases left in between. The CDR3 region has the DNA TGTGCCAGCAGTTACGACGGCGGCGAGCAGTACTTC. Translation gives CASSYDGGEQYF.

This sequence joins TRBV5-1 and TRBJ2-7, with D perhaps TRBD1 (5 bases). CDR1 and CDR2 from the germline V gene are SGHRS and YFSETQ. The ends were cut back, 7 bases at V and 0 bases at J, with 20 bases in the middle. This CDR3 contains 16 residues. The CDR3 sequence: CASSLQTGPSSYEQYF. In DNA form, the CDR3 reads TGCGCCAGCTCGCTACAAACAGGCCCTAGCTCCTACGAGCAGTACTTC.

The J gene is TRBJ2-3, the V gene TRBV27, with 10 nucleotides matching TRBD2. Trimming at V came to 2 bases and at J to 1 base, leaving 0 bases not matched to a gene. Germline V gene lookup returns CDR1 MNHEY and CDR2 SMNVEV (reference sequence). The CDR3 is made up of 15 amino acids. CDR3 loop: CASSLLAGGTDTQYF. The CDR3 coding sequence is TGTGCCAGCAGTTTACTAGCGGGAGGCACAGATACGCAGTATTTT.

The V and J genes are TRBV27 and TRBJ1-6, with TRBD1 matching over 8 bases. The junction had 8 bases not matched to a gene; V was cut back by 6 bases and J by 4 bases. Germline V gives CDR1 MNHEY, CDR2 SMNVEV (reference sequence). This CDR3 contains 16 residues. CDR3 amino acids: CASRKGRQGYNSPLHF. The CDR3 coding sequence is TGTGCCAGCAGGAAAGGGAGACAGGGGTATAATTCACCCCTCCACTTT.

The J gene is TRBJ2-1, the V gene TRBV11-2; possible D gene TRBD2, 6 bases. CDR3 size: 17 residues. The V and J ends lost 7 bases and 3 bases respectively, with 22 bases between them. CDR1 SGHAT and CDR2 FQNNGV come from the germline V gene. This CDR3 reads CASTPRGAGTDYNEQFF. In DNA, the CDR3 is TGTGCCAGCACCCCCCGCGGCGCGGGAACGGACTACAATGAGCAGTTCTTC.

In regard to this clone: The junction does not match germline at one end; this may be a read error. The chain combines TRBV7-9 with TRBJ1-1, with D possibly TRBD1 on 6 matching bases. CDR3 length: 12 residues. Looked up from germline, CDR1 is SEHNR and CDR2 is FQNEAQ (reference sequence). The CDR3 DNA follows: TGTTCCAGCAGCTTACTGGGGAGGGGGACTTTCTTT. It translates to CSSSLLGRGTFF.

This chain links TRBV5-1 with TRBJ2-1; D perhaps matches TRBD1 (6 bases). CDR3 length: 16 amino acids. V lost 4 bases and J 10 bases, leaving 24 bases between the germline ends. CDR1 and CDR2 (germline): SGHRS, YFSETQ. For the CDR3, the DNA is TGCGCCAGCAGCCAAAATGCCGGGACAATGAGAGAGGAGCAGTTCTTC. This encodes CASSQNAGTMREEQFF.

V and J are TRBV5-5 and TRBJ1-2; D is unclear. Deletions cut 2 bases from V and 1 base from J, with 9 bases between. In germline, CDR1 is SGHKS, CDR2 YYEKEE (reference sequence). This CDR3 spans 14 amino acids. The CDR3 DNA is TGTGCCAGCAGCTTCGCGGTTGGTAACTATGGCTACACCTTC. It encodes CASSFAVGNYGYTF.

On this clone itself: The same CDR3 is also encoded by other DNA sequences in this sample. This sequence joins TRBV9 and TRBJ1-2, with 9 bases aligning to TRBD1. V dropped 3 bases and J dropped 2; count of bases not matched to a gene: 2. The CDR3 spans 14 residues. Germline V gives CDR1 SGDLS, CDR2 YYNGEE. The DNA of the CDR3 is TGTGCCAGCAGCGCAGGACAGGGGAACTATGGCTACACCTTC. Residues: CASSAGQGNYGYTF.

The V and J genes are TRBV4-1 and TRBJ2-5; TRBD2 aligns across 8 bases. The germline V gene has CDR1 MGHRA and CDR2 YSYEKL. V lost 3 bases, J lost 5 bases, and 8 bases stayed unmatched. The CDR3 loop spans 15 amino acids. The CDR3 loop reads CASSHPGTSRETQYF. Here the CDR3 DNA reads TGCGCCAGCAGCCATCCCGGGACTAGTAGGGAGACCCAGTACTTC.

The genes are TRBV6-5 and TRBJ2-5; the match to TRBD2 covers 7 bases. With the DNA end fitting TRBJ2-7 better, the J assignment may be wrong. CDR3 length equals 14 residues. Germline loops: CDR1 MNHEY, CDR2 SVGAGI. The CDR3 DNA is TGTGCCAGCAGTTTGGCTAGCGGAGCCTACGAGCAGTACTTC. The encoded protein is CASSLASGAYEQYF.

The CDR3 here is CASDRGGTDTQYF. DNA of the CDR3: TGTGCCAGCGACAGGGGGGGCACAGATACGCAGTATTTT. The chain links TRBV11-1 to TRBJ2-3; 9 bases agree with TRBD1. The CDR3 sequence is 13 residues long. Germline CDR1 SGHAT, CDR2 FQDESV (reference sequence). Germline trimming cut 8 bases from V and 1 base from J; bases unmatched to any gene: 1.

With regard to this clone: One end of the junction varies from germline; a read error may be responsible. V usage is TRBV7-9 and J usage is TRBJ1-2, with 7 bases identical to TRBD1. CDR1 is SEHNR, CDR2 FQNEAQ, per germline (reference sequence). The CDR3 length is 13 residues. CDR3 sequence reads: CSSSTGESGGYTF. The CDR3 nucleotides are TGTTCCAGCAGCACAGGGGAATCGGGAGGCTACACCTTC.

The DNA for the CDR3 is TGTGCCAGCAGTGAACAAGGGGGACTAGCGGGAGCTGGGACCCAGTACTTC. Translating gives CASSEQGGLAGAGTQYF. This sequence joins TRBV6-1 and TRBJ2-5; TRBD2 matches 14 bases. This CDR3 comprises 17 residues. Germline loops: CDR1 MNHNS, CDR2 SASEGT. The J segment lost 7 bases and the V segment lost 2 bases, leaving 9 bases of the junction unmatched.

The chain employs TRBV2 and TRBJ1-1; D is perhaps TRBD1 (5 bases). With 3 bases removed from V and 1 base from J, the gap between germline ends came to 6 bases. The CDR3 runs to 13 residues. CDR1 SNHLY and CDR2 FYNNEI come from the germline V gene. In DNA form, the CDR3 reads TGTGCCAGCAGTGACAGGGAGAACACTGAAGCTTTCTTT. It yields the protein CASSDRENTEAFF. The full variable domain, rest sourced from reference TRBV2 and TRBJ1-1, is EPEVTQTPSHQVTQMGQEVILRCVPISNHLYFYWYRQILGQKVEFLVSFYNNEISEKSEIFDDQFSVERPDGSNFTLKIRSTKLEDSAMYFCASSDRENTEAFFGQGTRLTVV.

The chain uses TRBV7-2 and TRBJ2-3, with 7 bases that match TRBD2. Germline lookup yields CDR1 SGHTA and CDR2 FQGNSA. After removal of 2 bases from V and 0 bases from J, the junction contained 5 bases not matched to a gene. This CDR3 has 16 residues. CDR3: CASSLFAAGSTDTQYF. In DNA form, the CDR3 reads TGTGCCAGCAGCTTATTCGCAGCGGGAAGCACAGATACGCAGTATTTT.